The 19 T cell receptor beta chains below come from one sample, sequenced in a study of neoadjuvant anti-PD-1 for oral cavity cancer. The data were produced by immunoSEQ multiplex PCR, yet TCRdb's version contains in-frame clones alone and is incomplete. Altogether roughly 40,000 clones are present, roughly 77% being singletons, with the ten largest covering 4% to 5%. As for time point: after neoadjuvant nivolumab, at surgical resection. Specimen: PBMCs, collected after nivolumab (anti-PD-1) treatment. The source of these receptors is a person between 40 and 85 years old with oral cavity squamous cell carcinoma.

This chain links TRBV27 with TRBJ1-1; 7 positions agree with TRBD1. V was clipped by 2 bases and J by 3 bases; unmatched bases: 12. The CDR3 spans 17 residues. The germline V gene has CDR1 MNHEY and CDR2 SMNVEV (reference sequence). CDR3: CASSLQPGGGKHTEAFF. CDR3 nucleotide sequence: TGTGCCAGCAGTTTACAACCGGGAGGGGGCAAACACACTGAAGCTTTCTTT.

V usage is TRBV5-1 and J usage is TRBJ2-7; 8 positions agree with TRBD1. After removal of 6 bases from V and 5 bases from J, the junction contained 13 bases not matched to a gene. Germline loops: CDR1 SGHRS, CDR2 YFSETQ. This CDR3 is 15 amino acids long. The CDR3 DNA reads TGCGCCAGCACGTCCGTCGGGACAGGTATACACGAGCAGTACTTC. This translates into CASTSVGTGIHEQYF.

The chain joins TRBV9 to TRBJ2-5, with TRBD1 identical over 10 bases. Germline lookup yields CDR1 SGDLS and CDR2 YYNGEE. This CDR3 is 15 amino acids long. The J segment lost 5 bases and the V segment lost 4 bases, leaving 8 bases of the junction unmatched. The CDR3 sequence: CASSTRQGADETQYF. Here the CDR3 DNA reads TGTGCCAGCAGCACACGACAGGGGGCCGATGAGACCCAGTACTTC.

V and J are TRBV11-3 and TRBJ2-6; D may be TRBD2 (5 bases). The CDR3 consists of 13 residues. Trimming left V 0 bases short and J 12 bases short, with 9 bases between. CDR1 is SGHNT, CDR2 YENEEA, per germline. DNA for the CDR3: TGTGCCAGCAGCTTAGATCCGGGGTCCGTCCTGACTTTC. Protein: CASSLDPGSVLTF.

The rearrangement links TRBV5-1 to TRBJ2-7; D gene ambiguous. Trimming cost V 0 bases and J 2 bases, with 9 bases left between them. The CDR3 totals 14 residues. Germline CDR1 reads SGHRS; CDR2 reads YFSETQ. The CDR3 protein is CASSLARVPYEQYF. CDR3 coding DNA: TGCGCCAGCAGCTTGGCTCGGGTCCCCTACGAGCAGTACTTC.

This chain uses TRBV6-1 with TRBJ1-3; TRBD1 agrees at 7 bases. CDR3 length: 16 residues. Losses at the gene ends were 4 bases for V and 0 bases for J; bases not matched to a gene: 6. Germline assignment: CDR1 MNHNS and CDR2 SASEGT. The CDR3 DNA is TGTGCCAGCAGTGCCTGGGACAGAGACTCTGGAAACACCATATATTTT. Translation: CASSAWDRDSGNTIYF.

This sequence joins TRBV7-9 and TRBJ2-7; D might be TRBD1 (6 bases). The CDR3 is 14 amino acids. V was cut by 5 bases and J by 5 bases, with 16 bases left in between. Germline CDR1 and CDR2: SEHNR and FQNEAQ (reference sequence). The CDR3 region is CASSGSRGADEQYF. CDR3 nucleotide sequence: TGTGCCAGCAGCGGGAGCAGGGGAGCGGACGAGCAGTACTTC.

The rearrangement joins TRBV30 to TRBJ2-2; TRBD1 might be the D (6 bases). The length of the CDR3 is 13 residues. The germline V and J ends were trimmed by 4 bases and 4 bases, with 10 bases remaining between them. In germline, CDR1 is GTSNPN, CDR2 SVGIG (reference sequence). CDR3 sequence reads: CAWKRGFTGELFF. CDR3 nucleotide sequence: TGTGCCTGGAAAAGGGGGTTCACCGGGGAGCTGTTTTTT.

The chain joins TRBV7-9 to TRBJ2-1, with D possibly matching TRBD2 (6 bases). The CDR3 is made up of 17 amino acids. V was cut by 1 base and J by 6 bases, with 19 bases left in between. CDR1 and CDR2 (germline): SEHNR, FQNEAQ (reference sequence). In DNA, the CDR3 is TGTGCCAGCAGCTTAGGGGGGAACACCCGGGGGTTCAATGAGCAGTTCTTC. Its protein product is CASSLGGNTRGFNEQFF.

The gene calls are TRBV19 and TRBJ1-3, with D perhaps TRBD1 (5 bases). With 8 bases removed from V and 8 bases from J, the gap between germline ends came to 10 bases. This CDR3 is 11 amino acids long. Looked up from germline, CDR1 is LNHDA and CDR2 is SQIVND (reference sequence). For the CDR3, the DNA is TGTGCCAGTCAACAGGCGGACACCATATATTTT. It codes for CASQQADTIYF.

The chain is built from TRBV2 and TRBJ2-7; 10 bases are shared with TRBD2. After removal of 7 bases from V and 6 bases from J, the junction contained 12 bases not matched to a gene. Germline CDR1 SNHLY, CDR2 FYNNEI. The CDR3 runs to 15 residues. The DNA for the CDR3 is TGTGCCAGCAAAGAAGGTGGGACTAGCGTACGCGAGCAGTACTTC. The encoded protein is CASKEGGTSVREQYF.

This clone occurred a few times. The CDR3 region has the DNA TGCGCCAGCAGCTTGTCGTCCGGGGTCAAGTCCACTGAAGCTTTCTTT. Its translation: CASSLSSGVKSTEAFF. This chain links TRBV5-1 with TRBJ1-1; D unclear. The CDR3 extends over 16 amino acids. V was cut by 1 base and J by 4 bases, with 17 bases left in between. Germline loops: CDR1 SGHRS, CDR2 YFSETQ.

The J gene is TRBJ1-1, the V gene TRBV5-1; no clear D gene. V lost 5 bases to trimming and J lost 6 bases, with 14 bases between them. The CDR3 runs to 13 residues. Germline V gene data show CDR1 as SGHRS and CDR2 as YFSETQ. The chain's CDR3 is CASSPTGPPEAFF. In DNA, the CDR3 is TGCGCCAGCAGTCCGACCGGCCCCCCTGAAGCTTTCTTT. Full variable domain (missing parts from reference TRBV5-1 and TRBJ1-1): KAGVTQTPRYLIKTRGQQVTLSCSPISGHRSVSWYQQTPGQGLQFLFEYFSETQRNKGNFPGRFSGRQFSNSRSEMNVSTLELGDSALYLCASSPTGPPEAFFGQGTRLTVV.

The rearrangement links TRBV30 to TRBJ1-1; the D gene is possibly TRBD1 (6 bases). This CDR3 is built from 14 residues. Trimming stripped 2 bases from V and 5 bases from J, with 15 bases between. Looked up from germline, CDR1 is GTSNPN and CDR2 is SVGIG (reference sequence). This CDR3 reads CAWSLGRGRTEAFF. The CDR3 DNA sequence: TGTGCCTGGAGTCTGGGCAGGGGCAGGACTGAAGCTTTCTTT. Together with reference TRBV30 and TRBJ1-1, the CDR3 gives the full variable domain: SQTIHQWPATLVQPVGSPLSLECTVEGTSNPNLYWYRQAAGRGLQLLFYSVGIGQISSEVPQNLSASRPQDRQFILSSKKLLLSDSGFYLCAWSLGRGRTEAFFGQGTRLTVV.

The CDR3 sequence is CASSPGKAYGYTF. For the CDR3, the DNA is TGTGCCAGCAGCCCTGGCAAAGCCTATGGCTACACCTTC. V is TRBV6-1 and J is TRBJ1-2; the D is unclear. Deletions cut 6 bases from V and 4 bases from J, with 12 bases between. CDR1 is MNHNS and CDR2 is SASEGT in the germline V gene. This CDR3 is 13 amino acids long.

The V and J genes are TRBV4-2 and TRBJ2-1; 14 bases fit TRBD2. Germline assignment: CDR1 LGHNA and CDR2 YNFKEQ. V shed 3 bases and J 5 bases; nucleotides not matched to a gene: 12. The CDR3 loop spans 19 amino acids. CDR3 protein: CASSHHGLAGGSRDNEQFF. The DNA of the CDR3 is TGTGCCAGCAGCCACCACGGACTAGCGGGAGGCTCGAGGGACAATGAGCAGTTCTTC.

This chain joins TRBV11-2 and TRBJ2-5; D gene uncertain. V lost 4 bases to trimming and J lost 1 base, with 7 bases between them. The V gene's germline CDR1 is SGHAT and CDR2 FQNNGV. The CDR3 is 13 residues long. The CDR3 here is CASSSWAQETQYF. For the CDR3, the DNA is TGTGCCAGCAGCTCCTGGGCCCAAGAGACCCAGTACTTC.

This clone was recorded only once. The chain couples TRBV7-9 to TRBJ2-5; D assignment may be TRBD1 or TRBD2 (5 bases each). The V and J ends lost 5 bases and 4 bases respectively, with 14 bases between them. The CDR3 is made up of 14 amino acids. Germline-derived CDR1 and CDR2 are SEHNR and FQNEAQ (reference sequence). As DNA, the CDR3 is TGTGCCAGCAGCCCCCGGGACGGACCAGAGACCCAGTACTTC. Translating gives CASSPRDGPETQYF.

This chain joins TRBV30 and TRBJ2-7, with D perhaps TRBD2 (5 bases). This CDR3 spans 15 amino acids. V was shortened by 4 bases and J by 0 bases, with 16 bases between the two germline ends. Per the germline V gene, CDR1 is GTSNPN and CDR2 is SVGIG (reference sequence). The CDR3 DNA follows: TGTGCCTGGACTTTCGCCGGACTGACCTCCTACGAGCAGTACTTC. Residues: CAWTFAGLTSYEQYF. Filled out from reference TRBV30 and TRBJ2-7, the complete variable domain reads SQTIHQWPATLVQPVGSPLSLECTVEGTSNPNLYWYRQAAGRGLQLLFYSVGIGQISSEVPQNLSASRPQDRQFILSSKKLLLSDSGFYLCAWTFAGLTSYEQYFGPGTRLTVT.